The clone carrying this TCR beta chain was counted only a few times. This CDR3 is 13 amino acids long. With 4 bases removed from V and 6 bases from J, the gap between germline ends came to 9 bases. The germline gives CDR1 MDHEN, CDR2 SYDVKM. The study based diagnoses on clinical symptoms, serum thyroxine and TRAb, thyroid ultrasound and orbital computed tomography. Using over 8.5 ml of fresh peripheral blood, PBMCs were prepared. The sample belongs to a study of T cells in Graves' hyperthyroidism and ophthalmopathy. From RNA transcripts, TCR beta CDR3 regions were amplified. During a first-round RT-PCR of the TCR CDR3, the HTBI primer set was used. TCRdb called the multiplex PCR reads again in MiXCR, with one record for every CDR3 protein. The table lists about 400,000 distinct CDR3 sequences, 11% to 15% of them singletons.

The sequence derives from a man between 45 and 60 years old with Graves' ophthalmopathy. The sequencing input was blood. The chain uses TRBV28 and TRBJ2-2; D is unclear. The CDR3: CASSSVEAGELFF. The CDR3 DNA reads as TGTGCCAGCAGTTCCGTAGAGGCCGGGGAGCTGTTTTTT.